This T cell receptor (beta chain) originates from a study of cytomegalovirus exposure and HLA in healthy donors. Study summary: The roughly 670 first-cohort repertoires shared a platform with the approximately 110 validation repertoires, as reported in a later analysis.

Clones were sequenced by immunoSEQ multiplex PCR, and TCRdb holds only the in-frame ones, with some missing. The table records 120,000 or so clones, over 85% of them present only once. On this clone itself: What it binds is unknown.

J gave up 3 bases and V 9 bases, and 14 bases lay outside the gene matches. CDR3 length: 17 residues. Germline V lookup: CDR1 SNHLY, CDR2 FYNNEI. Study outcomes and limitations: In vitro, three CMV-associated chains proved specific for CMV antigens. Altogether, some 170 TCR beta chains were recorded as cytomegalovirus-associated. The classifier was said to identify cytomegalovirus status with high specificity and sensitivity.

The sample comprised PBMCs. The source is a woman aged 18 to 35 in good health and CMV-seronegative. This rearrangement joins TRBV2 to TRBJ2-1; 10 bases are a match to TRBD2. The DNA of the CDR3 is TGTGCCAGAGGGAAGGAAGGGGAGCGGGAGGGCTACAATGAGCAGTTCTTC. This translates into CARGKEGEREGYNEQFF.